This T cell receptor (beta chain) derives from a study of T cells in Graves' hyperthyroidism and ophthalmopathy. Study summary: Staff took peripheral blood when the initial diagnosis was made, before any treatment began.

TCR beta CDR3 regions were amplified from RNA. TCR CDR3 underwent first-round RT-PCR with the HTBI primer set. Each CDR3 protein gets one entry after TCRdb re-called the multiplex PCR reads with MiXCR. In the table there are under 350,000 distinct CDR3 sequences, over 15% of which are singletons. Duration under 3 months, a NOSPECS grade of at least 4, and a Clinical Activity Score of at least 3 characterized the ophthalmopathy patients. Any patient presenting with uncontrolled infection, other autoimmune disease, pregnancy or lactation was left out. This clonotype appeared many times. With 0 bases removed from V and 1 base from J, the gap between germline ends came to 5 bases. Germline CDR1 is SGHRS and CDR2 is YFSETQ. This CDR3 has 13 residues.

The V call is TRBV5-1, the J call TRBJ2-7; D not resolved. The sample comprised blood. This receptor was taken from a woman aged 55-75 years with Graves' ophthalmopathy. The CDR3, as DNA: TGCGCCAGCAGCTTGGTAGATTCCTACGAGCAGTACTTC. It encodes CASSLVDSYEQYF.